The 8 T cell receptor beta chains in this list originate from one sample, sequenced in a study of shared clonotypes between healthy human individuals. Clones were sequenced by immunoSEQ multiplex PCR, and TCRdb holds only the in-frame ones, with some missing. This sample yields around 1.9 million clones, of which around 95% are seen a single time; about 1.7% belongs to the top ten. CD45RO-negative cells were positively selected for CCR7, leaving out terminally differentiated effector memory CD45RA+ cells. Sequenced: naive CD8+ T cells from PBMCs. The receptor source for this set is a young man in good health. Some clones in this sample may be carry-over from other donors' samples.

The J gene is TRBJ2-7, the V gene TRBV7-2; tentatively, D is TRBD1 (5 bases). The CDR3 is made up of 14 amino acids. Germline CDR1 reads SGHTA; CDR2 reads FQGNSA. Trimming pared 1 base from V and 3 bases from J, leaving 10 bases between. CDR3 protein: CASSLVPGNYEQYF. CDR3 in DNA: TGTGCCAGCAGCTTAGTTCCAGGGAACTACGAGCAGTACTTC.

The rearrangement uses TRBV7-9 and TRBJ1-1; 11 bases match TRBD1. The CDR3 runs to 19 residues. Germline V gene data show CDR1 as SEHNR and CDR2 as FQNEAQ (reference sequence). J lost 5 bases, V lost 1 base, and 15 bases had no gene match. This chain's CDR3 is CASSLVGGRGQGARTEAFF. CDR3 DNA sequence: TGTGCCAGCAGCTTAGTAGGCGGCAGAGGACAGGGGGCGCGGACTGAAGCTTTCTTT.

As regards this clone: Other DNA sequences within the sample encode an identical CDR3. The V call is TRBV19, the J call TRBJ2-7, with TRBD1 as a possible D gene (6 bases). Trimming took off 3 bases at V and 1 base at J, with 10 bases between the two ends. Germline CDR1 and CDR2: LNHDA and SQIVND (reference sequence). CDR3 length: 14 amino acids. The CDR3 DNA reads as TGTGCCAGTAGTATGGGTACAGGGTCCTACGAGCAGTACTTC. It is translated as CASSMGTGSYEQYF.

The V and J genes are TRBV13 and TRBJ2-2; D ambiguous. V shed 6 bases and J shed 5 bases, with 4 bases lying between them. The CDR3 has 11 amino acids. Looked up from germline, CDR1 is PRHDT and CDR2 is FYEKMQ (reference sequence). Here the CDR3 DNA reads TGTGCCAGCAGAGATACCGGGGAGCTGTTTTTT. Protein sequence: CASRDTGELFF.

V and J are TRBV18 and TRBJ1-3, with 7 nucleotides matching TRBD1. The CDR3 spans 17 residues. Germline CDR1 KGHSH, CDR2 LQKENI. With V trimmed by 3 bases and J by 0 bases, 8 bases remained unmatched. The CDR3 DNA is TGTGCCAGCTCACCCTCGAAGGGGGCCCTCTCTGGAAACACCATATATTTT. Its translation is CASSPSKGALSGNTIYF.

The CDR3 nucleotides read TGTGCCACCAGCAGGAAGCCCCCGGGAGAGGGCACTGAAGCTTTCTTT. This codes for CATSRKPPGEGTEAFF. This chain connects TRBV15 to TRBJ1-1; no clear D. Trimming removed 3 bases at V and 4 bases at J, with 18 bases between. CDR3 length equals 16 residues. The germline CDR1 and CDR2 sequences are LNHNV and YYDKDF (reference sequence).

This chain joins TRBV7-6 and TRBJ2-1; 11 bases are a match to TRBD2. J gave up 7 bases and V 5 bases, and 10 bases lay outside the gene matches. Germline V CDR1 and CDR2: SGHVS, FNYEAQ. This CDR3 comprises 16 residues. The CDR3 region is CASSHTLAGVGNEQFF. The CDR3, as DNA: TGTGCCAGCAGCCATACACTAGCGGGAGTAGGTAATGAGCAGTTCTTC.

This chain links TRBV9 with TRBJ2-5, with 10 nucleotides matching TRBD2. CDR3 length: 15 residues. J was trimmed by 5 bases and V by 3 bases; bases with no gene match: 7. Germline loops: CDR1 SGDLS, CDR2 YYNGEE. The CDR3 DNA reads TGTGCCAGCAGCGGCGCAAGCGGGAGGGCGGAGACCCAGTACTTC. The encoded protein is CASSGASGRAETQYF. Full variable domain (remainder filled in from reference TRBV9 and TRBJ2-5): DSGVTQTPKHLITATGQRVTLRCSPRSGDLSVYWYQQSLDQGLQFLIQYYNGEERAKGNILERFSAQQFPDLHSELNLSSLELGDSALYFCASSGASGRAETQYFGPGTRLLVL.